This TCR beta chain was found in a study of cytomegalovirus exposure and HLA in healthy donors. PCR was performed using 60 Vbeta and 13 Jbeta primers. Assay: immunoSEQ multiplex PCR; the TCRdb copy retains only in-frame clones and omits some. The profile covers fewer than 120,000 clones, with 75% to 90% appearing a single time and around 2% taken by the ten largest. Germline CDR1 and CDR2: DFQATT and SNEGSKA (reference sequence). V lost 3 bases and J lost 4; bases outside the gene matches: 0. This CDR3 region has 11 residues. The origin of this receptor is a man aged 35 to 55 in good health and CMV-seronegative. V is TRBV20-1 and J is TRBJ2-7; TRBD2 matches 7 bases. The specimen was PBMCs. CDR3 DNA: TGCAGTGCTAGGGGGGGGTACGAGCAGTACTTC. Amino acid sequence: CSARGGYEQYF.